This record covers a single T cell receptor beta chain. This clonotype occurred many times. Its antigen is currently not known. No much larger clonotype is one base removed from it; base qualities were not supplied. These data come from a study of Graves' ophthalmopathy and Graves' hyperthyroidism (dated by TCRdb to 2016 to 2018). Study-wide context: Peripheral blood was collected before any treatment was given, at the time of initial diagnosis. To explore V-J signatures distinguishing ophthalmopathy from hyperthyroidism, a discovery set of 100 patients (fewer than 45 ophthalmopathy, roughly 60 stable hyperthyroidism) was enrolled. T-cell repertoires of thyroid tissue and blood were compared in over five hyperthyroidism patients. After sampling, hyperthyroidism patients received methimazole starting at 30 mg daily, and ophthalmopathy patients received high-dose intravenous methylprednisolone. TCR beta repertoire signatures were used to distinguish Graves' ophthalmopathy from Graves' hyperthyroidism and to predict progression to ophthalmopathy. The independent validation cohort included 18 to 20 hyperthyroidism patients plus 17 patients who later progressed from hyperthyroidism to ophthalmopathy. In total, 135 blood samples were TCR-sequenced: under 45 ophthalmopathy, some 75 hyperthyroidism and approximately 17 hyperthyroidism-to-ophthalmopathy patients. The approximately 100 discovery patients were randomly divided into training and test sets at a 7:3 ratio.

For repertoire sequencing, TCR beta CDR3 regions were amplified from RNA transcripts. HTBI primers and the Qiagen OneStep RT-PCR kit were used in a first-round RT-PCR, which was followed by a second-round multiplex PCR, size selection and purification. Libraries were sequenced on an Illumina HiSeq2000 using paired-end 100 bp reads. The paper's processing steps were these. SOAPnuke was used for read processing, and reads with adapters, uncalled bases, a mean Phred below 15, or no exact constant-primer or identifier match were discarded. COPE v1.2.5 was used to merge the high-quality paired reads. Each unique nucleotide sequence was defined as a clonotype, and clonotypes were aligned to IMGT TRB V, D and J references with MiTCR v1.1. Only V-J combinations with frequency above 0.0001 were analysed, covering 99.2% of repertoires. For each V-J combination, a TCR clonal expansion and chaos score was defined as F50 clonal expansion divided by the chaos observed in the TCRdist matrix. Features were reduced by Welch's t-statistics and random forest to around 14 V-J combinations, which fed a naive Bayes classifier. The Morisita-Horn index was used to measure how similar the thyroid and blood repertoires were. TCRdb trimmed the raw reads at Q25, called clones with MiXCR and kept productive beta chains. For every CDR3 protein sequence, its rows merge into one entry that carries the most common genes and DNA. Clone size and V and J calls follow TCRdb, not the original study. The sample records a few hundred thousand distinct CDR3 sequences, 20% to 25% of which are singletons. The ten biggest clones cover under 3.5% of the sample.

The germline V gene gives CDR1 as MNHEY and CDR2 as SVGEGT. The CDR3 runs 15 residues from the cysteine to the phenylalanine. The retained sequence is limited to the CDR3, 45 bases, with the frame set at the first base. V loses 5 bases at its end and J loses 3 bases; junction bases beyond the gene matches: 7. Results and caveats for the whole study, not just this receptor: In cross-validation, the 13-signature model distinguished ophthalmopathy from stable hyperthyroidism with approximately 88% sensitivity and nearly 82% specificity, and in the test set the corresponding values were roughly 80% and 76%. No statistical method was used to predetermine the sample size, and group allocation was not hidden from the investigators. Most of the expanded thyroid clonotypes with a frequency above 0.001 were also detected in blood, and it was suggested that the thyroid immune response may be reflected by blood repertoires. In validation, the model predicted ophthalmopathy progression with more than 55% sensitivity and roughly 78% specificity; roughly 12 predicted patients were CT-confirmed with GO in a median of about 6.1 months.

Hyperthyroidism was defined as stable when no progression to ophthalmopathy occurred within 18 months of follow-up. Hyperthyroidism patients were newly diagnosed, were aged 18 to 65 years, and had a disease duration under 2 months. Patients were excluded if they had other autoimmune diseases, uncontrolled infections, pregnancy or lactation. Clinical symptoms, serum thyroxine, TRAb, thyroid ultrasound and orbital computed tomography formed the basis of the diagnosis. PBMCs were isolated from 7.5 to 10 ml of fresh peripheral blood by Ficoll-Paque density gradient centrifugation. Total RNA was extracted using Trizol reagent, and RNA quality was checked on an Agilent 2100 Bioanalyzer.

The sequenced material came from peripheral blood. This chain is built from TRBV6-2 or TRBV6-3 and TRBJ2-7; TRBD1 fits 10 bases in the junction. This clonotype was obtained from a woman aged 18-35 years with stable Graves' hyperthyroidism. Donor details come from another sample of the same person, matched by shared clones. The CDR3 loop reads CASSNRDRGVYEQYF. The nucleotides are TGTGCCAGCAGTAACCGGGACAGGGGTGTCTACGAGCAGTACTTC.